These 21 T cell receptor beta chains share one sample of origin, sequenced in a study of blood T cells in healthy people across ages. Sample-barcoded 5' priming and a J-beta primer mix drove a second PCR of about 6 to 11 cycles. Using its own MiXCR run on the 5' RACE reads, TCRdb lists one record per CDR3 protein. The sample consists of around 500,000 distinct CDR3 sequences, roughly a quarter of them appearing once. These data are also associated with another study on T cells of mothers and their children.

Specimen: blood. All receptors derive from a boy between 2 and 10 years old in good health.

The V gene is TRBV20-1, the J gene TRBJ2-1; D is ambiguous. This CDR3 has 13 amino acids. In germline, CDR1 is DFQATT, CDR2 SNEGSKA (reference sequence). V was trimmed by 3 bases and J by 5 bases, leaving 11 bases between them. The CDR3 coding sequence is TGCAGTGCTAGCGACACTCTGAACAATGAGCAGTTCTTC. Amino acid sequence: CSASDTLNNEQFF.

In its sample, this clonotype was seen a few times. The rearrangement links TRBV7-6 to TRBJ2-1, with 8 bases aligning to TRBD1. This CDR3 has 12 amino acids. Germline trimming cut 5 bases from V and 13 bases from J; bases unmatched to any gene: 7. Germline CDR1 reads SGHVS; CDR2 reads FNYEAQ. CDR3 DNA sequence: TGTGCCAGCAGCCCAACAGGGGGAGGACAGTTCTTC. This sequence encodes CASSPTGGGQFF.

The chain recombines TRBV7-2 with TRBJ2-5, with D tentatively TRBD1 or TRBD2 (5 bases each). The DNA end is more similar to TRBJ2-7, so the J call may be wrong. CDR1 is SGHTA, CDR2 FQGNSA, per germline. The CDR3 is 14 amino acids. CDR3 nucleotides: TGTGCCAGCAGCCGTGGGGGATCCAACTACGAGCAGTACTTC. This encodes CASSRGGSNYEQYF.

This clonotype turned up a few times. The V gene is TRBV11-2, the J gene TRBJ2-5; D call uncertain. The J call is doubtful: the DNA matches TRBJ2-7 better. The CDR3 is 15 amino acids. The germline V gene has CDR1 SGHAT and CDR2 FQNNGV. In DNA, the CDR3 is TGTGCCAGCAGCTCCGGCCTCCGGGCCCCCTACGAGCAGTACTTC. The encoded protein is CASSSGLRAPYEQYF.

V usage is TRBV7-9 and J usage is TRBJ2-5; D remains ambiguous. The end of the DNA fits TRBJ2-1 better, so the J call may be wrong. This CDR3 has 13 residues. Germline CDR1 SEHNR, CDR2 FQNEAQ (reference sequence). CDR3 in amino acids: CASSPMTRNEQFF. The DNA of the CDR3 is TGTGCCAGCAGCCCCATGACCCGGAATGAGCAGTTCTTC.

The chain couples TRBV7-9 to TRBJ1-2; D may be TRBD1 (6 bases). The ends were cut back, 5 bases at V and 0 bases at J, with 16 bases in the middle. Germline CDR1 SEHNR, CDR2 FQNEAQ (reference sequence). The CDR3 is 16 residues long. CDR3 nucleotides: TGTGCCAGCAGCATGACAGGCACGCTTACTAACTATGGCTACACCTTC. Amino acid sequence: CASSMTGTLTNYGYTF.

The rearrangement links TRBV9 to TRBJ1-4; D gene uncertain. V lost 0 bases and J 5 bases, leaving 8 bases between the germline ends. This CDR3 region has 14 residues. Germline CDR1 SGDLS, CDR2 YYNGEE. As DNA, the CDR3 is TGTGCCAGCAGCGTAGGTCCAGGAAATGAAAAACTGTTTTTT. It is translated as CASSVGPGNEKLFF.

This clonotype was detected only a few times. This rearrangement joins TRBV12-3 or TRBV12-4 to TRBJ2-5; a weak D match, TRBD1 (6 bases). This CDR3 comprises 14 residues. V shed 6 bases and J shed 7 bases, with 18 bases lying between them. The CDR3 loop reads CASSQNTGHGTQYF. The CDR3 nucleotides read TGTGCCAGCAGCCAAAACACAGGGCACGGGACCCAGTACTTC.

This clonotype was recorded at least ten times. This sequence joins TRBV4-1 and TRBJ1-4; D might be TRBD1 (5 bases). The CDR3 totals 16 residues. V was pared by 0 bases and J by 10 bases, with 18 bases between. CDR1 is MGHRA, CDR2 YSYEKL, per germline. CDR3: CASSQDIVEGRRKLFF. DNA for the CDR3: TGCGCCAGCAGCCAAGATATCGTCGAGGGGAGGAGAAAACTGTTTTTT.

This clonotype turned up a few times. The chain employs TRBV15 and TRBJ2-7; 11 nucleotides agree with TRBD2. Trimming at V came to 4 bases and at J to 4 bases, leaving 12 bases not matched to a gene. CDR1 is LNHNV and CDR2 is YYDKDF in the germline V gene (reference sequence). This CDR3 is 17 amino acids long. CDR3 region: CATSTPILAGGPYEQYF. CDR3 in DNA: TGTGCCACCAGCACCCCAATTCTAGCGGGAGGACCTTACGAGCAGTACTTC.

This clonotype occurred once. The gene calls are TRBV10-1 and TRBJ1-5; D call uncertain. Trimming cost V 0 bases and J 3 bases, with 6 bases left between them. This CDR3 has 14 amino acids. Germline V lookup: CDR1 WNHNN, CDR2 SYGVQD (reference sequence). DNA for the CDR3: TGCGCCAGCAGTGAGTCAGGGTACAATCAGCCCCAGCATTTT. Translating gives CASSESGYNQPQHF.

The V gene is TRBV4-3, the J gene TRBJ1-1; a weak D match, TRBD1 (6 bases). The V gene lost 4 bases and the J gene lost 3 bases, with 21 bases spanning the gap. The CDR3 contains 17 residues. Germline CDR1 LGHNA, CDR2 YSLEER. DNA of the CDR3: TGCGCCAGCAGCCCCTCTCAGGGGCTGTTAAGGTACACTGAAGCTTTCTTT. This translates into CASSPSQGLLRYTEAFF.

This clonotype has a handful of counts. The CDR3 nucleotides read TGTGCCAGCAGCACAGGGGGCCTCGGAAACACCATATATTTT. Translating gives CASSTGGLGNTIYF. This chain links TRBV27 with TRBJ1-3; 9 bases match TRBD1. Losses at the gene ends were 6 bases for V and 4 bases for J; bases not matched to a gene: 4. The CDR3 runs to 14 residues. Germline V gene sequence: CDR1 MNHEY, CDR2 SMNVEV (reference sequence).

About this clonotype itself: The CDR3 end shows no conserved phenylalanine or tryptophan, and so a read error is likely. V usage is TRBV2 and J usage is TRBJ2-3; D is perhaps TRBD2 (6 bases). Trimming stripped 8 bases from V and 2 bases from J, with 17 bases between. The CDR3 totals 15 residues. Germline V gene sequence: CDR1 SNHLY, CDR2 FYNNEI. CDR3 DNA sequence: TGTGCCAGCCTAGGACTACCCACCTTCACAGATACGCAGTATCTT. The encoded protein is CASLGLPTFTDTQYL.

There are many counts of this clonotype. The chain couples TRBV28 to TRBJ2-7, with 8 bases that match TRBD2. Germline V gene data show CDR1 as MDHEN and CDR2 as SYDVKM. The CDR3 runs to 14 residues. V trimming: 6 bases; J trimming: 2 bases; junction bases outside the gene matches: 6. CDR3 coding DNA: TGTGCCAGCAGCTCGGGGGGGGGGACCTACGAGCAGTACTTC. Its protein is CASSSGGGTYEQYF.

This chain connects TRBV18 to TRBJ2-1; 11 bases align to TRBD2. The CDR3 sequence is 16 residues long. The ends lost 6 bases at V and 0 bases at J; junction bases unmatched: 4. The V gene's germline CDR1 is KGHSH and CDR2 LQKENI. The CDR3 sequence is CASSGLAESSYNEQFF. The CDR3 bases are TGTGCCAGCTCGGGACTAGCGGAGAGCTCCTACAATGAGCAGTTCTTC.

This clonotype was seen a handful of times. This chain joins TRBV10-3 and TRBJ2-5; 9 nucleotides align to TRBD2. V trimming: 7 bases; J trimming: 4 bases; junction bases outside the gene matches: 7. Per germline, CDR1 ENHRY and CDR2 SYGVKD. The CDR3 sequence is 14 residues long. The CDR3 region is CAIKIAGESETQYF. DNA of the CDR3: TGTGCCATCAAGATAGCGGGAGAGTCAGAGACCCAGTACTTC.

The V gene is TRBV5-4, the J gene TRBJ2-7; D is uncertain. The V gene's germline CDR1 is SGHNT and CDR2 YYREEE (reference sequence). V lost 0 bases to trimming and J lost 0 bases, with 10 bases between them. CDR3 length: 15 residues. CDR3 nucleotide sequence: TGTGCCAGCAGCTTGGACACCGACCCCTCCTACGAGCAGTACTTC. Translated, it gives CASSLDTDPSYEQYF.

The V call is TRBV4-1, the J call TRBJ2-7; D perhaps matches TRBD1 (5 bases). Germline V CDR1 and CDR2: MGHRA, YSYEKL. The CDR3 is made up of 13 amino acids. The V and J ends lost 1 base and 6 bases respectively, with 10 bases between them. The CDR3 loop is CASSQGPQAEQYF. CDR3 sequence (DNA): TGCGCCAGCAGCCAAGGTCCACAGGCCGAGCAGTACTTC.

The rearrangement joins TRBV5-1 to TRBJ2-5; D remains unclear. The J call may be faulty, since TRBJ2-7 better matches the DNA end. The germline V gene encodes CDR1 SGHRS and CDR2 YFSETQ. The CDR3 sequence is 15 residues long. The CDR3 coding sequence is TGCGCCAGCAGCTTGACACTGCCGAGCTCCTACGAGCAGTACTTC. Residues: CASSLTLPSSYEQYF.

The chain couples TRBV2 to TRBJ1-2; TRBD1 aligns across 7 bases. Per germline, CDR1 SNHLY and CDR2 FYNNEI. J was trimmed by 4 bases and V by 6 bases; bases with no gene match: 8. The CDR3 runs 14 residues. The CDR3 reads CASRLQGTGYGYTF. Written as DNA, the CDR3 is TGTGCCAGCAGATTACAGGGGACGGGCTATGGCTACACCTTC.